Detailed here is one T cell receptor beta chain. This specimen comes from a study of beta chain features in type 1 diabetes. Expressed TCRB transcripts were sequenced because the isolated RNA had all been reverse transcribed beforehand. The protocol was immunoSEQ multiplex PCR, while the TCRdb copy is restricted to in-frame clones and leaves out a portion. This table holds 350,000 to 400,000 clones, about 14% found once. There are 16 residues in the CDR3. CDR1 and CDR2 (germline): LGHNA, YSLEER. The V gene end was trimmed by 3 bases and the J gene end by 4 bases; junction bases not matched to a gene: 8.

This clonotype was sampled from a woman in her late teens or twenties in good health. Sequencing used naive CD4+ T cells from blood. The genes are TRBV4-3 and TRBJ2-1, with 8 bases fitting TRBD2. The CDR3 nucleotides are TGCGCCAGCAGCCACTCCGGCGCTAGCGGGTACAATGAGCAGTTCTTC. It translates to CASSHSGASGYNEQFF.